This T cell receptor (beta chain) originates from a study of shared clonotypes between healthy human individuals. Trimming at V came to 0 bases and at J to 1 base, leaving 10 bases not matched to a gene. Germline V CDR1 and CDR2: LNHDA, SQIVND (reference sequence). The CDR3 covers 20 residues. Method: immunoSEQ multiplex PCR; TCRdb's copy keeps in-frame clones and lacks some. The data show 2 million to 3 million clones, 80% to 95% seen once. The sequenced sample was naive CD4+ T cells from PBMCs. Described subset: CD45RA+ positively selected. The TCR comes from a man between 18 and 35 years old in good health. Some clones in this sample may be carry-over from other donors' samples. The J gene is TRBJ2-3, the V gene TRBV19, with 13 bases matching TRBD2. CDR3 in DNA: TGTGCCAGTAGTATAGATCGTGGACTAGCGGGAGTATACGGCACAGATACGCAGTATTTT. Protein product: CASSIDRGLAGVYGTDTQYF.